Presented here are 27 T cell receptor beta chains from one specimen sequenced in a study of Tregs in tolerant kidney transplant recipients. The protocol was immunoSEQ multiplex PCR, while the TCRdb copy is restricted to in-frame clones and leaves out a portion. In all, the sample yields under 35,000 clones. This specimen was CD8+ T cells from blood, taken before the transplant. The receptors shown here come from a human donor who received a combined kidney and bone marrow transplant.

Worth noting for this clone: The CDR3 extends 3 residues past the end of the read, so its final part is completed from the germline J gene. The chain uses TRBV7-9 and TRBJ2-7; D is undetermined. CDR3 length: 12 amino acids. The V and J ends lost 5 bases and 3 bases respectively, with 8 bases between them. The germline CDR1 and CDR2 sequences are SEHNR and FQNEAQ (reference sequence). The CDR3 reads CASSPSHYEQYF. The CDR3 bases that were read are TGTGCCAGCAGCCCCAGTCACTACGAG.

Worth noting for this clone: The DNA ends 3 residues before the CDR3 does, and the rest of the CDR3 is filled in from the germline J gene. The chain carries TRBV19 and TRBJ1-1; D is possibly TRBD1 (5 bases). V was shortened by 4 bases and J by 3 bases, with 12 bases between the two germline ends. The CDR3 covers 14 residues. Germline V gene data show CDR1 as LNHDA and CDR2 as SQIVND (reference sequence). The DNA read from the CDR3 is TGTGCCAGTAGTACCTCGAGGGGCTACACTGAA. It translates to CASSTSRGYTE. The complete CDR3 protein is CASSTSRGYTEAFF.

As for this clone: The CDR3 end is not reached by the read, which stops 3 residues before it; the germline J gene fills it in. The gene calls are TRBV5-6 and TRBJ1-1; D gene uncertain. There are 14 residues in the CDR3. With 0 bases removed from V and 1 base from J, the gap between germline ends came to 7 bases. The germline V gene encodes CDR1 SGHDT and CDR2 YYEEEE. The DNA read from the CDR3 is TGTGCCAGCAGCTTGGAGCAGGCGAACACTGAA. Protein: CASSLEQANTE. The full CDR3 protein is CASSLEQANTEAFF. Variable domain in full (rest from reference TRBV5-6 and TRBJ1-1): DAGVTQSPTHLIKTRGQQVTLRCSPKSGHDTVSWYQQALGQGPQFIFQYYEEEERQRGNFPDRFSGHQFPNYSSELNVNALLLGDSALYLCASSLEQANTEAFFGQGTRLTVV.

With respect to this clone: The sequenced fragment ends 3 residues before the CDR3 boundary, so the rest is inferred from the germline J gene. The V gene is TRBV5-6, the J gene TRBJ1-3; D is possibly TRBD1 (5 bases). Germline V gene data show CDR1 as SGHDT and CDR2 as YYEEEE. This CDR3 region has 13 residues. Trimming removed 5 bases at V and 4 bases at J, with 10 bases between. CDR3 sequence reads: CASSQGPGNTIYF. The CDR3 DNA, read in part, is TGTGCCAGCAGTCAGGGTCCAGGAAACACC.

As regards this clone: The read gets to within 3 residues of the CDR3 end, and the germline J gene fills in the rest. The chain has TRBV20-1 and TRBJ2-7; D is unresolved. V was pared by 1 base and J by 1 base, with 8 bases between. This CDR3 has 13 amino acids. Germline-derived CDR1 and CDR2 are DFQATT and SNEGSKA (reference sequence). The DNA read from the CDR3 is TGCAGTGCTAGAGGGGTACAGTCCTACGAG. It yields the protein CSARGVQSYE. The full CDR3 protein reads CSARGVQSYEQYF.

The CDR3 DNA, read in part, is TGTGCCAGCACCTTGGACAGGGGAGATGAGCTACAAGAGACC. Translation: CASTLDRGDELQET. The whole CDR3 sequence is CASTLDRGDELQETQYF. The chain is built from TRBV7-6 and TRBJ2-5; 9 nucleotides match TRBD1. The sequenced fragment ends 3 residues before the CDR3 boundary, so the rest is inferred from the germline J gene. The V segment lost 7 bases and the J segment 2 bases; nucleotides outside the gene matches: 14. The V gene's germline CDR1 is SGHVS and CDR2 FNYEAQ. This CDR3 contains 17 residues.

As regards this clone: The CDR3 is cut off 3 residues early in the read; its end comes from the germline J gene. V gene TRBV19 combines with J gene TRBJ2-1; the match to TRBD2 covers 11 bases. Germline CDR1 LNHDA, CDR2 SQIVND (reference sequence). CDR3 size: 19 residues. Trimming took 1 base from V and 6 from J; bases not matched to a gene: 14. The sequenced CDR3 bases are TGTGCCAGTAGTATAGCGGGAGGGACTAGCGGCCCGGCGGTCAATGAG. Protein: CASSIAGGTSGPAVNE. The complete CDR3 reads CASSIAGGTSGPAVNEQFF.

On this clone itself: The read falls 3 residues short of the CDR3 end, and the missing part is taken from the germline J gene. This sequence joins TRBV7-3 and TRBJ2-2, with 7 bases fitting TRBD1. V trimming: 5 bases; J trimming: 1 base; junction bases outside the gene matches: 13. There are 18 residues in the CDR3. Germline lookup yields CDR1 SGHTA and CDR2 FQGTGA. CDR3 DNA, as far as it was read: TGTGCCAGCAGCCCCACGGTGGGGACAGTCATGAACACCGGGGAG. This translates into CASSPTVGTVMNTGE. The whole CDR3 sequence is CASSPTVGTVMNTGELFF.

Points on this clone: From the germline J gene comes the end of the CDR3, since the read stops 3 residues before it. The chain recombines TRBV7-3 with TRBJ2-3; 8 bases fit TRBD1. Germline V gene data show CDR1 as SGHTA and CDR2 as FQGTGA. The CDR3 has 17 residues. V was clipped by 2 bases and J by 0 bases; unmatched bases: 7. This chain's CDR3 is CASSLAPGTGSTDTQYF. CDR3 bases read: TGTGCCAGCAGCTTAGCGCCCGGGACAGGTAGCACAGATACG.

For this clone: Read sequence stops 3 residues before the CDR3 end, and the germline J gene provides the missing end. V gene TRBV7-7 combines with J gene TRBJ2-2; D is unclear. Trimming left V 3 bases short and J 7 bases short, with 6 bases between. The CDR3 length is 12 residues. CDR1 and CDR2 from the germline V gene are SSHAT and FNYEAQ (reference sequence). The CDR3 DNA, read in part, is TGTGCCAGCAGCTTCGGTGGCGGGGAG. Translated, it gives CASSFGGGE. The entire CDR3 is CASSFGGGELFF.

On this clone itself: Coverage ceases 3 residues before the CDR3 finishes, and the germline J gene fills in the end. The genes are TRBV20-1 and TRBJ2-3, with D unresolved. V dropped 3 bases and J dropped 3 bases, with 19 bases sitting between them. This CDR3 is 16 amino acids long. The germline V gene encodes CDR1 DFQATT and CDR2 SNEGSKA (reference sequence). CDR3 amino acids: CSARPEPMPGTDTQYF. The part of the CDR3 DNA that was read is TGCAGTGCTAGGCCGGAGCCCATGCCGGGTACAGATACG.

Turning to this clone: The read terminates 3 residues ahead of where the CDR3 ends, so the germline J gene completes it. The chain recombines TRBV19 with TRBJ2-7; D might be TRBD1 (5 bases). CDR1 is LNHDA, CDR2 SQIVND, per germline (reference sequence). The CDR3 sequence is 17 residues long. Trimming left V 1 base short and J 0 bases short, with 16 bases between. The sequenced CDR3 bases are TGTGCCAGTAGTATAGGGGTTCTTGGGGCATACTCCTACGAG. This sequence encodes CASSIGVLGAYSYE. The whole CDR3 protein is CASSIGVLGAYSYEQYF.

Notes on this clone: The read terminates 3 residues before the CDR3 end, so the remaining end is supplied by the germline J gene. V and J are TRBV7-8 and TRBJ2-5; perhaps TRBD2 as D (6 bases). The V end lost 1 base, the J end lost 4 bases, and 13 bases lay between the germline ends. The CDR3 has 15 residues. In germline, CDR1 is SGHVS, CDR2 FQNEAQ. The CDR3 bases that were read are TGTGCCAGCAGCTTAGGTGGCGGGAACCTAGAGACC. This codes for CASSLGGGNLET. The whole CDR3 protein is CASSLGGGNLETQYF.

About this clone: Coverage ceases 3 residues before the CDR3 finishes, and the germline J gene fills in the end. The V and J genes are TRBV20-1 and TRBJ2-7; D gene ambiguous. The CDR3 consists of 15 residues. Germline-derived CDR1 and CDR2 are DFQATT and SNEGSKA (reference sequence). Trimming removed 0 bases at V and 0 bases at J, with 12 bases between. The sequenced part of the CDR3 DNA is TGCAGTGCTAGAGATACAGACATTCTCTCCTACGAG. Translating gives CSARDTDILSYE. The full CDR3 is CSARDTDILSYEQYF.

Points on this clone: The CDR3 goes on 3 residues after the read ends, and that part is filled in from the germline J gene. The chain is built from TRBV29-1 and TRBJ1-1; TRBD1 matches 10 bases. Germline V gene sequence: CDR1 SQVTM, CDR2 ANQGSEA. The CDR3 is made up of 13 amino acids. V lost 5 bases to trimming and J lost 5 bases; unmatched junction nucleotides: 5. CDR3 sequence: CSVPGQGGTEAFF. The CDR3 bases that were read are TGCAGCGTTCCCGGACAGGGGGGAACTGAA.

Worth noting for this clone: The read terminates 3 residues before the CDR3 end, so the remaining end is supplied by the germline J gene. The gene calls are TRBV7-3 and TRBJ2-1; the match to TRBD2 covers 7 bases. Germline values: CDR1 SGHTA, CDR2 FQGTGA. CDR3 length equals 13 residues. Trimming cost V 5 bases and J 5 bases; bases outside gene matches: 3. The CDR3 bases that were read are TGTGCCAGCAGCGCGGGACTAAACAATGAG. Its protein product is CASSAGLNNE. The whole CDR3 is CASSAGLNNEQFF.

A remark on this clone: The read finishes 3 residues shy of the CDR3 end, and the germline J gene is used to complete it. The gene calls are TRBV19 and TRBJ2-1; 9 bases agree with TRBD2. J lost 0 bases, V lost 2 bases, and 8 bases had no gene match. The CDR3 extends over 18 amino acids. The germline gives CDR1 LNHDA, CDR2 SQIVND (reference sequence). Incomplete CDR3 DNA: TGTGCCAGTAGTATACGCTGGACTAGCGCTAGCTCCTACAATGAG. Encoded protein: CASSIRWTSASSYNE. The whole CDR3 protein is CASSIRWTSASSYNEQFF.

As regards this clone: The CDR3 end is not reached by the read, which stops 3 residues before it; the germline J gene fills it in. The chain is built from TRBV18 and TRBJ1-1; 9 nucleotides agree with TRBD1. Germline CDR1 and CDR2: KGHSH and LQKENI. This CDR3 has 19 amino acids. The junction had 15 bases not matched to a gene; V was cut back by 0 bases and J by 4 bases. The covered CDR3 bases are TGTGCCAGCTCACCACCTTCGACAGGGGGGATGGTGTTCCTCACTGAA. Translating it yields CASSPPSTGGMVFLTE. The complete CDR3 reads CASSPPSTGGMVFLTEAFF.

On this clone: The read falls 3 residues short of the CDR3 end, and the missing part is taken from the germline J gene. J is TRBJ2-1 and V is TRBV7-3, with 7 nucleotides matching TRBD2. CDR3 size: 14 residues. CDR1 SGHTA and CDR2 FQGTGA come from the germline V gene. Losses at the gene ends were 3 bases for V and 8 bases for J; bases not matched to a gene: 7. The part of the CDR3 DNA that was read is TGTGCCAGCAGCTTGGGCGGGAGTAGGGATGAG. Translation: CASSLGGSRDE. The CDR3 as a whole reads CASSLGGSRDEQFF.

Of note for this clone: Sequencing ends 3 residues short of the CDR3 end; the germline J gene provides the rest. The J gene is TRBJ1-5, the V gene TRBV20-1; tentative D call: TRBD1 (5 bases). The CDR3 totals 15 residues. Trimming left V 4 bases short and J 0 bases short, with 13 bases between. CDR1 DFQATT and CDR2 SNEGSKA come from the germline V gene (reference sequence). This CDR3 is CSATVREYSNQPQHF. CDR3 DNA, as far as it was read: TGCAGTGCTACGGTCAGGGAGTATAGCAATCAGCCC.

The CDR3 bases that were read are TGCAGTGCTAGAGATTTCAGGGGTACTGTTTACAATGAG. It encodes CSARDFRGTVYNE. The entire CDR3 protein is CSARDFRGTVYNEQFF. The rearrangement joins TRBV20-1 to TRBJ2-1; possible D gene TRBD1, 6 bases. The sequenced fragment ends 3 residues before the CDR3 boundary, so the rest is inferred from the germline J gene. This CDR3 contains 16 residues. V was cut by 0 bases and J by 4 bases, with 16 bases left in between. Germline CDR1 reads DFQATT; CDR2 reads SNEGSKA (reference sequence).

In the case of this clone: The read comes to an end 3 residues before the CDR3 does, leaving the germline J gene to fill in the end. The V gene is TRBV29-1, the J gene TRBJ2-7; no clear D gene. Germline V gene sequence: CDR1 SQVTM, CDR2 ANQGSEA. V shed 2 bases and J shed 0 bases, with 8 bases lying between them. The CDR3 length is 13 residues. The sequenced part of the CDR3 DNA is TGCAGCGTTGAACAGGCTAACTCCTACGAG. Its protein is CSVEQANSYE. In full, the CDR3 reads CSVEQANSYEQYF.

About this clone itself: The read finishes 3 residues shy of the CDR3 end, and the germline J gene is used to complete it. This chain uses TRBV5-4 with TRBJ2-7; D is perhaps TRBD2 (6 bases). CDR1 is SGHNT, CDR2 YYREEE, per germline (reference sequence). Deletions cut 0 bases from V and 3 bases from J, with 10 bases between. There are 14 residues in the CDR3. The CDR3 bases that were read are TGTGCCAGCAGCTTGGTGCAGGGAGGCTACGAG. Translation: CASSLVQGGYE. The CDR3 reads in full as CASSLVQGGYEQYF.

The sequenced part of the CDR3 DNA is TGTGCCAGTAGCCCAACAGGGGGCGGAGGGACTGAA. Translation gives CASSPTGGGGTE. The full CDR3 protein reads CASSPTGGGGTEAFF. The chain is built from TRBV19 and TRBJ1-1; TRBD1 matches at 9 bases. The read gets to within 3 residues of the CDR3 end, and the germline J gene fills in the rest. Germline values: CDR1 LNHDA, CDR2 SQIVND (reference sequence). V lost 6 bases, J lost 5 bases, and 10 bases stayed unmatched. This CDR3 spans 15 amino acids.

In the case of this clone: Mismatch with germline at one junction end may stem from a read error. The read halts 3 residues ahead of the CDR3 end, with the missing end drawn from the germline J gene. This chain links TRBV4-2 with TRBJ1-1; TRBD1 might be the D (6 bases). CDR1 is LGHNA and CDR2 is YNFKEQ in the germline V gene. The CDR3 totals 16 residues. The CDR3 sequence: CASSHVWTDTNTEAFF. The covered CDR3 bases are TGCGCCAGCAGCCATGTCTGGACAGATACTAACACTGAA.

On this clone itself: The read falls 3 residues short of the CDR3 end, and the missing part is taken from the germline J gene. This chain joins TRBV19 and TRBJ2-7; D is possibly TRBD1 (7 bases). V lost 5 bases and J lost 5, with 13 bases in between. Germline V gives CDR1 LNHDA, CDR2 SQIVND (reference sequence). CDR3 length: 13 amino acids. CDR3 DNA, as far as it was read: TGTGCCAGTAGTCTCCAGGGGGGCAACGAG. Amino acid sequence: CASSLQGGNE. The entire CDR3 protein reads CASSLQGGNEQYF. The full variable domain, with the rest looked up from reference TRBV19 and TRBJ2-7, is DGGITQSPKYLFRKEGQNVTLSCEQNLNHDAMYWYRQDPGQGLRLIYYSQIVNDFQKGDIAEGYSVSREKKESFPLTVTSAQKNPTAFYLCASSLQGGNEQYFGPGTRLTVT.

A remark on this clone: The missing CDR3 end, 3 residues past where the read stops, is filled in from the germline J gene. The chain joins TRBV6-2 or TRBV6-3 to TRBJ2-7, with 11 bases fitting TRBD2. J lost 3 bases, V lost 4 bases, and 5 bases had no gene match. This CDR3 contains 15 residues. Germline CDR1 MNHEY, CDR2 SVGEGT. CDR3 DNA (partial): TGTGCCAGCAGTTTCGGACTAGCGGGTATCTACGAG. Translating gives CASSFGLAGIYE. In full, the CDR3 reads CASSFGLAGIYEQYF.